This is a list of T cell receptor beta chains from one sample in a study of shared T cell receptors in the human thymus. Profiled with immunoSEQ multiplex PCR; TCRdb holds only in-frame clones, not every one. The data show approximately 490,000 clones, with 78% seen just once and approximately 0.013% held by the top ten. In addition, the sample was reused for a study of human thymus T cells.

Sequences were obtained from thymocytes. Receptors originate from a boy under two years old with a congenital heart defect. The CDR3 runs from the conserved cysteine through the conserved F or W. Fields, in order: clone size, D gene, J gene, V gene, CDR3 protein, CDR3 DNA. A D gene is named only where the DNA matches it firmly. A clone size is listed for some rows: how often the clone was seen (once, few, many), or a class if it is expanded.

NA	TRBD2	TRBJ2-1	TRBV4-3	CASSLMTSGRVGSYNEQFF	TGCGCCAGCAGCCTAATGACTAGCGGGAGGGTAGGGTCCTACAATGAGCAGTTCTTC
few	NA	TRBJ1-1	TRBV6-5	CASSGKSTEAFF	TGTGCCAGCAGTGGCAAAAGCACTGAAGCTTTCTTT
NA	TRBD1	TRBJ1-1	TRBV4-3	CASSQEDREGPSMNTEAFF	TGCGCCAGCAGCCAAGAGGACAGGGAAGGCCCTTCCATGAACACTGAAGCTTTCTTT
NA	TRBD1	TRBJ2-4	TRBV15	CATSRDPSSRGLAKNIQYF	TGTGCCACCAGCAGAGATCCCTCGAGCAGGGGGCTAGCCAAAAACATTCAGTACTTC
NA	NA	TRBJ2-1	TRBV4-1	CASSQDRGCNEQFF	TGCGCCAGCAGCCAAGATCGGGGGTGCAATGAGCAGTTCTTC
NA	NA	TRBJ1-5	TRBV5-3	CARSLRQANQPQHF	TGTGCCAGAAGCTTGAGACAGGCCAATCAGCCCCAGCATTTT
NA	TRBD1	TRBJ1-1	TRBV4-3	CASRTGTGESNTEAFF	TGCGCCAGCAGGACCGGGACAGGGGAATCGAACACTGAAGCTTTCTTT
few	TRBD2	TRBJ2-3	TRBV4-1	CASTTSATEDTQYF	TGCGCCAGCACCACTAGCGCCACTGAAGATACGCAGTATTTT
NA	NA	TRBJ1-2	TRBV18	CASSPTDLNGYTF	TGTGCCAGCTCCCCGACAGATCTCAATGGCTACACCTTC
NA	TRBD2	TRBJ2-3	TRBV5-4	CASSGSGRGNSTDTQYF	TGTGCCAGCAGCGGAAGCGGGAGGGGGAATAGCACAGATACGCAGTATTTT
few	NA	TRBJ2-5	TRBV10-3	CAISGGRAEGKETQYF	TGTGCCATCAGTGGAGGTAGGGCGGAGGGAAAAGAGACCCAGTACTTC
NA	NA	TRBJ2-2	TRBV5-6	CASSGGQPGELFF	TGTGCCAGCAGCGGGGGACAACCCGGGGAGCTGTTTTTT
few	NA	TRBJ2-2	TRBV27	CASSLSLETANTGELFF	TGTGCCAGCAGTTTATCGTTGGAGACGGCGAACACCGGGGAGCTGTTTTTT
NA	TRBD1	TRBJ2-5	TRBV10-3	CAIRDRVGETQYF	TGTGCCATCAGGGACAGGGTAGGAGAGACCCAGTACTTC
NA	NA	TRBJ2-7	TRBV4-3	CASARGHSYEQYF	TGCGCCAGCGCCCGAGGGCACTCCTACGAGCAGTACTTC
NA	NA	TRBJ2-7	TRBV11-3	CASRRQTYEQYF	TGTGCCAGCAGGAGGCAGACCTACGAGCAGTACTTC
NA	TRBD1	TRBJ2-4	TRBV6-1	CASSVQGPPNIQYF	TGTGCCAGCAGTGTACAGGGGCCCCCCAACATTCAGTACTTC
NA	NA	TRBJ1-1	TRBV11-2	CASSVETGFDTEAFF	TGTGCCAGCAGCGTAGAAACAGGGTTTGACACTGAAGCTTTCTTT
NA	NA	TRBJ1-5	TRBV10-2	CASSSSGVGQPQHF	TGCGCCAGCAGTTCCTCAGGGGTCGGTCAGCCCCAGCATTTT
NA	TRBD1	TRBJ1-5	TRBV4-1	CASSQGTGGLGRSNQPQHF	TGCGCCAGCAGCCAAGGGACAGGGGGCCTGGGGAGAAGCAATCAGCCCCAGCATTTT
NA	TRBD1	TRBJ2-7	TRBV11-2	CASSSPGDRGFYEQYF	TGTGCCAGCAGTTCGCCGGGGGACAGGGGGTTCTACGAGCAGTACTTC
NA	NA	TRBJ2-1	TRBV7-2	CASSLDGAGRSYNEQFF	TGTGCCAGCAGCTTAGATGGAGCGGGCCGGTCCTACAATGAGCAGTTCTTC
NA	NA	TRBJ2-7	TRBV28	CASNNRVDYSYEQYF	TGTGCCAGCAACAATCGGGTGGACTACTCCTACGAGCAGTACTTC
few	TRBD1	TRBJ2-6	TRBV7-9	CASTRGQKIPGANVLTF	TGTGCCAGCACTAGGGGACAGAAGATACCTGGGGCCAACGTCCTGACTTTC
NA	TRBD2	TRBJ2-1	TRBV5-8	CASSWSGTPYNEQFF	TGTGCCAGCAGCTGGAGCGGGACCCCCTACAATGAGCAGTTCTTC
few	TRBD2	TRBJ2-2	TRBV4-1	CASSQERRETSGPPNTGELFF	TGCGCCAGCAGCCAAGAGAGGAGGGAGACTAGCGGGCCTCCGAACACCGGGGAGCTGTTTTTT
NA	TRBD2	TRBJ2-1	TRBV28	CASRQLAGGPKYNEQFF	TGTGCCAGCAGACAGCTAGCGGGAGGGCCGAAGTACAATGAGCAGTTCTTC
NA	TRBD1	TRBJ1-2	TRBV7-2	CARGTGMDGYTF	TGTGCCAGGGGGACAGGGATGGATGGCTACACCTTC
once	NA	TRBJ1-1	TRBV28	CASSFLRDIDTEAFF	TGTGCCAGCAGTTTCCTCCGGGACATCGACACTGAAGCTTTCTTT
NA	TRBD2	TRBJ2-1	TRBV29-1	CSSCASGRGNEQFF	TGCAGCTCCTGTGCAAGCGGGAGAGGGAATGAGCAGTTCTTC
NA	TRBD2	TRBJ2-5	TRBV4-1	CASSQDRGVLQTQYF	TGCGCCAGCAGCCAAGACCGGGGGGTTCTGCAGACCCAGTACTTC
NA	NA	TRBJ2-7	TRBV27	CASSPRVYTHEQYF	TGTGCCAGCAGTCCCAGGGTCTATACCCACGAGCAGTACTTC
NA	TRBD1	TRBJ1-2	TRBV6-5	CASSDRGNYGYTF	TGTGCCAGCAGCGACAGGGGGAACTATGGCTACACCTTC
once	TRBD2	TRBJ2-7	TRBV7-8	CASSLGGLAGHEQYF	TGTGCCAGCAGCTTAGGAGGTCTAGCGGGTCACGAGCAGTACTTC
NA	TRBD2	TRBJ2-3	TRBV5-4	CASSSGRAGTSGITDTQYF	TGTGCCAGCAGCTCCGGACGCGCCGGGACTAGCGGGATAACAGATACGCAGTATTTT
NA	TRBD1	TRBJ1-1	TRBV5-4	CASSLGTGCEAFF	TGTGCCAGCAGCTTAGGGACAGGGTGTGAAGCTTTCTTT
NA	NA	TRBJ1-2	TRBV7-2	CASSLSGSALSYTF	TGTGCCAGCAGCTTATCGGGGTCCGCCTTGAGCTACACCTTC
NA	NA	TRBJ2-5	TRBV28	CASSRGETQYF	TGTGCCAGCAGTAGAGGGGAGACCCAGTACTTC
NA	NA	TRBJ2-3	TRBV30	CAWRAGTLPDTQYF	TGTGCCTGGAGGGCCGGGACTTTACCAGATACGCAGTATTTT
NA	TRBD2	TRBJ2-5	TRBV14	CASSAGTSGSGEETQYF	TGTGCCAGCAGCGCCGGGACTAGCGGGAGCGGAGAAGAGACCCAGTACTTC
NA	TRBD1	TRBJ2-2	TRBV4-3	CASNHRGQGVGELFF	TGCGCCAGCAACCACCGGGGACAGGGGGTCGGGGAGCTGTTTTTT
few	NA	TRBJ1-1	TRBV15	CATSSPARRKTEAFF	TGTGCCACCAGCAGCCCGGCGAGGCGGAAGACTGAAGCTTTCTTT
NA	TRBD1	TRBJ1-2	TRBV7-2	CASSFAQGFYGYTF	TGTGCCAGCAGCTTCGCACAGGGGTTCTATGGCTACACCTTC
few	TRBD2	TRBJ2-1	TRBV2	CASSASSGHNEQFF	TGTGCCAGCAGTGCTTCTAGCGGGCACAATGAGCAGTTCTTC
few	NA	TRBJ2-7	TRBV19	CASSIGNRTYEQYF	TGTGCCAGTAGTATAGGGAACAGAACCTACGAGCAGTACTTC
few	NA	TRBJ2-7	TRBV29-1	CSVLERYEQYF	TGCAGCGTTTTGGAGCGGTACGAGCAGTACTTC
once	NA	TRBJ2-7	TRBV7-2	CASSRDQGPHYEQYF	TGTGCCAGCAGCCGTGATCAGGGTCCCCACTACGAGCAGTACTTC
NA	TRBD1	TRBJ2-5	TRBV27	CASSLEGTAQETQYF	TGTGCCAGCAGTTTAGAAGGGACAGCCCAAGAGACCCAGTACTTC
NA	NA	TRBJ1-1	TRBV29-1	CSGYRVLNTEAFF	TGCAGCGGGTACCGGGTTTTGAACACTGAAGCTTTCTTT
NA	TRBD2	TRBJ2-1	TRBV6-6	CASRPGLASDEQFF	TGTGCCAGCCGACCGGGACTAGCATCGGATGAGCAGTTCTTC
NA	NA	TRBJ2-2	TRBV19	CASSISSVREKTNTGELFF	TGTGCCAGTAGTATATCGTCGGTGCGCGAAAAAACCAACACCGGGGAGCTGTTTTTT
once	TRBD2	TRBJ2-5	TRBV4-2	CASSLRASGRETQYF	TGTGCCAGCAGCCTCAGGGCTAGCGGGAGAGAGACCCAGTACTTC
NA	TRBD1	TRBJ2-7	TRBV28	CASSPREGQGARDEQYF	TGTGCCAGCAGTCCTCGAGAAGGCCAGGGGGCTAGGGACGAGCAGTACTTC
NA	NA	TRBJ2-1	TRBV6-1	CASSDPGLRTYNEQFF	TGTGCCAGCAGTGACCCGGGACTGCGAACTTACAATGAGCAGTTCTTC
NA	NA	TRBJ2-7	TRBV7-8	CASSLASHGRPYEQYF	TGTGCCAGCAGCTTAGCATCGCACGGGAGACCCTACGAGCAGTACTTC
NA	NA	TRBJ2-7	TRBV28	CASSYRVSYEQYF	TGTGCCAGCAGTTACAGGGTCTCCTACGAGCAGTACTTC
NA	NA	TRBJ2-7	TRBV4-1	CASSQDLTSRRSSYEQYF	TGCGCCAGCAGCCAAGATCTAACTAGCCGAAGGAGCTCCTACGAGCAGTACTTC
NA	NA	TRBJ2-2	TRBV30	CAWSVLTGDTGELFF	TGTGCCTGGAGTGTACTAACCGGGGACACCGGGGAGCTGTTTTTT
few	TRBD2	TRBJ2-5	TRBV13	CASSFSSGRALETQYF	TGTGCCAGCAGCTTCTCTAGCGGGAGGGCCTTAGAGACCCAGTACTTC
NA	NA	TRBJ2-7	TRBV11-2	CASSLATVHSSYEQYF	TGTGCCAGCAGCTTAGCCACAGTGCACAGCTCCTACGAGCAGTACTTC